Below, 21 T cell receptor beta chains from the same sample are listed, as sequenced in a study of T cell responses to AZD1222 COVID-19 vaccine. Generated by immunoSEQ multiplex PCR, the TCRdb table keeps only in-frame clones and is missing some. The sample records tens of thousands of clones, around 90% being singletons. The sequenced sample was peripheral blood, obtained on day 0 of MenACWY control vaccination. All receptors come from an adult in good health.

This chain joins TRBV3-1 (or the pseudogene TRBV3-2) and TRBJ2-3; tentatively, D is TRBD2 (6 bases). This CDR3 comprises 16 residues. CDR1 is LGHDT and CDR2 is YNNKEL in the germline V gene (reference sequence). V lost 1 base and J 2 bases, leaving 13 bases between the germline ends. DNA of the CDR3: TGTGCCAGCAGCCAAGCTCGGGACTTCCACACAGATACGCAGTATTTT. This codes for CASSQARDFHTDTQYF.

The chain is built from TRBV9 and TRBJ2-5, with 7 bases aligning to TRBD2. Germline trimming cut 3 bases from V and 1 base from J; bases unmatched to any gene: 6. This CDR3 is 15 amino acids long. The germline V gene has CDR1 SGDLS and CDR2 YYNGEE. The CDR3 DNA follows: TGTGCCAGCAGCGCAACTAGCGCGGCCCAAGAGACCCAGTACTTC. It yields the protein CASSATSAAQETQYF.

The chain has TRBV5-1 and TRBJ1-4, with 7 bases that match TRBD1. With 4 bases clipped from V and 4 bases from J, the junction kept 10 bases outside the gene matches. The length of the CDR3 is 16 residues. Germline CDR1 and CDR2: SGHRS and YFSETQ. The DNA of the CDR3 is TGCGCCAGCAGCCCTGGCTGGGACAGAGTTAATGAAAAACTGTTTTTT. It yields the protein CASSPGWDRVNEKLFF.

The chain employs TRBV7-9 and TRBJ1-4; unclear D gene. In germline, CDR1 is SEHNR, CDR2 FQNEAQ (reference sequence). This CDR3 comprises 13 residues. V lost 3 bases and J lost 8, with 10 bases in between. The DNA for the CDR3 is TGTGCCAGCAGCTTCGTGGTGGACGAAAAACTGTTTTTT. This sequence encodes CASSFVVDEKLFF.

This clone was counted between two and nine times. The chain carries TRBV18 and TRBJ1-1, with 7 positions matching TRBD1. The CDR3 extends over 15 amino acids. The V gene end was trimmed by 5 bases and the J gene end by 5 bases; junction bases not matched to a gene: 11. Looked up from germline, CDR1 is KGHSH and CDR2 is LQKENI. The DNA for the CDR3 is TGTGCCAGCTCAGCTCGACAGGGTTCGAGGACTGAAGCTTTCTTT. This sequence encodes CASSARQGSRTEAFF.

The DNA for the CDR3 is TGTGCCACCAGTGACCCTGCTCGATCTCAAGAGACCCAGTACTTC. Translating it yields CATSDPARSQETQYF. This rearrangement joins TRBV24-1 to TRBJ2-5, with unresolved D. The V end lost 4 bases, the J end lost 2 bases, and 13 bases lay between the germline ends. In germline, CDR1 is KGHDR, CDR2 SFDVKD. The CDR3 covers 15 residues.

This chain uses TRBV4-2 with TRBJ2-2; no definite D call. The ends were cut back, 0 bases at V and 5 bases at J, with 10 bases in the middle. The CDR3 runs 15 residues. The germline V gene encodes CDR1 LGHNA and CDR2 YNFKEQ. CDR3 amino acids: CASSQETSVTGELFF. The DNA for the CDR3 is TGTGCCAGCAGCCAAGAGACCAGTGTGACCGGGGAGCTGTTTTTT.

The genes are TRBV5-1 and TRBJ2-1, with 10 bases lining up with TRBD2. Germline CDR1 and CDR2: SGHRS and YFSETQ. The CDR3 length is 15 residues. With 0 bases clipped from V and 6 bases from J, the junction kept 3 bases outside the gene matches. The CDR3 spells CASSLEVAGGNEQFF. The CDR3 DNA follows: TGCGCCAGCAGCTTGGAGGTAGCGGGGGGCAATGAGCAGTTCTTC.

The chain employs TRBV10-3 and TRBJ2-1; 8 bases align to TRBD1. J lost 0 bases, V lost 4 bases, and 2 bases had no gene match. Germline V lookup: CDR1 ENHRY, CDR2 SYGVKD. CDR3 length: 15 residues. The CDR3 protein is CAISGTGPSYNEQFF. For the CDR3, the DNA is TGTGCCATCAGTGGGACAGGGCCCTCCTACAATGAGCAGTTCTTC.

CDR3 sequence reads: CASSLDRGDTEAFF. The CDR3 region has the DNA TGTGCCAGCAGCTTGGACAGGGGGGACACTGAAGCTTTCTTT. The chain combines TRBV5-8 with TRBJ1-1; 8 bases are shared with TRBD1. Germline lookup yields CDR1 SGHTS and CDR2 YDEGEE. The V segment lost 0 bases and the J segment 3 bases; nucleotides outside the gene matches: 1. The CDR3 has 14 amino acids.

For the CDR3, the DNA is TGCGCCAGCAGCTGGACGGGACAGGGAAGAGAGACCCAGTACTTC. This encodes CASSWTGQGRETQYF. V gene TRBV5-1 combines with J gene TRBJ2-5; TRBD1 matches at 9 bases. V gave up 3 bases and J gave up 4 bases; unmatched junction bases: 7. From germline, CDR1 is SGHRS and CDR2 YFSETQ. This CDR3 spans 15 amino acids.

This chain links TRBV28 with TRBJ2-5; 9 nucleotides line up with TRBD1. Germline V gives CDR1 MDHEN, CDR2 SYDVKM. The CDR3 runs 13 residues. V lost 4 bases to trimming and J lost 5 bases; unmatched junction nucleotides: 2. The CDR3 protein is CASSSGQGETQYF. The DNA of the CDR3 is TGTGCCAGCAGTTCGGGACAGGGTGAGACCCAGTACTTC.

This sequence joins TRBV5-1 and TRBJ2-3; TRBD2 matches 9 bases. V gave up 0 bases and J gave up 2 bases; unmatched junction bases: 4. The germline V gene encodes CDR1 SGHRS and CDR2 YFSETQ. The length of the CDR3 is 16 residues. CDR3 loop: CASSLGASGDTDTQYF. The CDR3 DNA is TGCGCCAGCAGCTTGGGCGCTAGCGGGGACACAGATACGCAGTATTTT.

This chain connects TRBV18 to TRBJ1-1, with TRBD1 matching over 10 bases. V shed 4 bases, J shed 4 bases, and the junction held 3 bases outside the gene matches. Germline CDR1 and CDR2: KGHSH and LQKENI. This CDR3 has 14 amino acids. CDR3 in amino acids: CASSRRDRGTEAFF. The CDR3 DNA sequence: TGTGCCAGCTCACGCCGGGACAGGGGCACTGAAGCTTTCTTT.

This rearrangement joins TRBV27 to TRBJ1-1; TRBD1 agrees at 7 bases. The CDR3 loop spans 16 amino acids. Looked up from germline, CDR1 is MNHEY and CDR2 is SMNVEV (reference sequence). With V trimmed by 2 bases and J by 6 bases, 12 bases remained unmatched. The CDR3 is CASSLLRGRGVAEAFF. CDR3 DNA sequence: TGTGCCAGCAGTTTACTCCGAGGCAGGGGGGTGGCTGAAGCTTTCTTT.

The rearrangement joins TRBV19 to TRBJ2-7; tentatively, D is TRBD2 (6 bases). This CDR3 is 13 amino acids long. CDR1 LNHDA and CDR2 SQIVND come from the germline V gene (reference sequence). Trimming cost V 5 bases and J 2 bases, with 10 bases left between them. This chain's CDR3 is CASSPGTPYEQYF. CDR3 nucleotide sequence: TGTGCCAGTAGTCCCGGGACTCCCTACGAGCAGTACTTC.

CDR3: CASRAGTGPYGYTF. The CDR3 region has the DNA TGTGCCAGCAGGGCCGGGACAGGGCCCTATGGCTACACCTTC. The J gene is TRBJ1-2, the V gene TRBV28; TRBD1 matches 9 bases. The trim removed 6 bases at V and 4 bases at J, leaving 6 bases unmatched. CDR1 and CDR2 (germline): MDHEN, SYDVKM. The CDR3 extends over 14 amino acids.

The chain is built from TRBV18 and TRBJ2-2; D is ambiguous. The germline V gene encodes CDR1 KGHSH and CDR2 LQKENI. The CDR3 length is 13 residues. V gave up 3 bases and J gave up 6 bases, with 8 bases separating them. The CDR3: CASSPRSSGELFF. In nucleotides, the CDR3 is TGTGCCAGCTCACCTCGCTCTTCCGGGGAGCTGTTTTTT. Full variable domain (rest looked up from reference TRBV18 and TRBJ2-2): NAGVMQNPRHLVRRRGQEARLRCSPMKGHSHVYWYRQLPEEGLKFMVYLQKENIIDESGMPKERFSAEFPKEGPSILRIQQVVRGDSAAYFCASSPRSSGELFFGEGSRLTVL.

The rearrangement links TRBV28 to TRBJ2-6; TRBD1 matches 11 bases. In germline, CDR1 is MDHEN, CDR2 SYDVKM. The V and J ends lost 6 bases and 3 bases, in that order; junction bases with no gene match: 7. This CDR3 spans 17 amino acids. The CDR3 DNA reads as TGTGCCAGCAGGGACAGGGGGCCTCAAGGTGGGGCCAACGTCCTGACTTTC. Translating gives CASRDRGPQGGANVLTF.

The rearrangement uses TRBV2 and TRBJ2-2; TRBD2 agrees at 8 bases. Germline assignment: CDR1 SNHLY and CDR2 FYNNEI. V dropped 2 bases and J dropped 0; count of bases not matched to a gene: 8. The CDR3 has 18 amino acids. In DNA form, the CDR3 reads TGTGCCAGCAGTGAAAGTTGGCTAGCGGGCGCGAACACCGGGGAGCTGTTTTTT. This encodes CASSESWLAGANTGELFF.

The gene calls are TRBV10-3 and TRBJ1-2; weak D call: TRBD1 (6 bases). Germline CDR1 reads ENHRY; CDR2 reads SYGVKD. This CDR3 comprises 15 residues. V lost 3 bases and J lost 2, with 13 bases in between. CDR3 nucleotide sequence: TGTGCCATCAGTGATACAGGGACCTACAACTATGGCTACACCTTC. This sequence encodes CAISDTGTYNYGYTF.